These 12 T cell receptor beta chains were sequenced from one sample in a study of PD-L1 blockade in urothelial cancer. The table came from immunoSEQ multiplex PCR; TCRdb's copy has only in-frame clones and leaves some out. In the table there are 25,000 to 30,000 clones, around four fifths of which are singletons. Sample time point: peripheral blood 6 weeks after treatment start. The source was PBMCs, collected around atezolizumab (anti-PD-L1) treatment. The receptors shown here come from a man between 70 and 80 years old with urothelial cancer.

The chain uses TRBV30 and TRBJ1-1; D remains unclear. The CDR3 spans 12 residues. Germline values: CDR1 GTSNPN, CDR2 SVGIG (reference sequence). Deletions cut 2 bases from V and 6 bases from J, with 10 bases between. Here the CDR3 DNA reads TGTGCCTGGAGTCCTGGAGGGCCTGAAGCTTTCTTT. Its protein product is CAWSPGGPEAFF.

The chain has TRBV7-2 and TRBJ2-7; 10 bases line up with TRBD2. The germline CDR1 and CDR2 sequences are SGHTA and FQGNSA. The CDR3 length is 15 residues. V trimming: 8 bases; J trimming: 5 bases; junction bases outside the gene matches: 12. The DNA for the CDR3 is TGTGCCAGCGGGGGACTAGCGCCACCCGGGGACGAGCAGTACTTC. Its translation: CASGGLAPPGDEQYF.

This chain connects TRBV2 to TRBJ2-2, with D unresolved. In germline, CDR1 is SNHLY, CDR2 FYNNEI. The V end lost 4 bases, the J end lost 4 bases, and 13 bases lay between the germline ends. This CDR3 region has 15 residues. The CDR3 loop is CASSVALGATGELFF. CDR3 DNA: TGTGCCAGCAGTGTTGCGCTGGGCGCCACCGGGGAGCTGTTTTTT.

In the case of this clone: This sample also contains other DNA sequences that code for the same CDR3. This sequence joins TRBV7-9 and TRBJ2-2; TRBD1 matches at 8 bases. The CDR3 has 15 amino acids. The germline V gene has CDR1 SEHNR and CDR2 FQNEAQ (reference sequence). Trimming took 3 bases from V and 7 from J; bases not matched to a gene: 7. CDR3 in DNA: TGTGCCAGCAGCTTGGGGCAGGGGGCGATCGGGGAGCTGTTTTTT. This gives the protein CASSLGQGAIGELFF.

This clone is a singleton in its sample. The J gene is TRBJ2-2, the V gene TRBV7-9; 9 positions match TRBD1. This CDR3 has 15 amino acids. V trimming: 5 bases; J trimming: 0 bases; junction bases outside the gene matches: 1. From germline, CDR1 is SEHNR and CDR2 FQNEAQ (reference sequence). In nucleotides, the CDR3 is TGTGCCAGCAGCAGGGACAGGGCGAACACCGGGGAGCTGTTTTTT. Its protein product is CASSRDRANTGELFF. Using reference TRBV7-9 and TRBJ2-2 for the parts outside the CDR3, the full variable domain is DTGVSQNPRHKITKRGQNVTFRCDPISEHNRLYWYRQTLGQGPEFLTYFQNEAQLEKSRLLSDRFSAERPKGSFSTLEIQRTEQGDSAMYLCASSRDRANTGELFFGEGSRLTVL.

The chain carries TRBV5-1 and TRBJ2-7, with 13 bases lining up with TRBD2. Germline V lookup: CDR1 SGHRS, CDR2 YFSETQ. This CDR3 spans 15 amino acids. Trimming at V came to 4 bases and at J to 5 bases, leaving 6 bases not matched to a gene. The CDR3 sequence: CASSAGLAGAHEQYF. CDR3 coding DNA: TGCGCCAGCAGCGCCGGACTAGCGGGAGCTCACGAGCAGTACTTC.

The CDR3 here is CASSISDRGETQYF. Written as DNA, the CDR3 is TGTGCCAGCAGCATCTCGGACAGGGGCGAGACCCAGTACTTC. The gene calls are TRBV13 and TRBJ2-5, with 9 nucleotides matching TRBD1. CDR3 length: 14 amino acids. Trimming took 5 bases from V and 5 from J; bases not matched to a gene: 6. CDR1 is PRHDT and CDR2 is FYEKMQ in the germline V gene (reference sequence).

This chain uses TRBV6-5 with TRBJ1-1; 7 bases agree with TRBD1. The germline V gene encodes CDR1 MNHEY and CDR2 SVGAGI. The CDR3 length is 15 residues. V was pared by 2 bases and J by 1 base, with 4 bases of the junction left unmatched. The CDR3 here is CASSYPGQSNTEAFF. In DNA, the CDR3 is TGTGCCAGCAGTTACCCGGGACAGTCGAACACTGAAGCTTTCTTT.

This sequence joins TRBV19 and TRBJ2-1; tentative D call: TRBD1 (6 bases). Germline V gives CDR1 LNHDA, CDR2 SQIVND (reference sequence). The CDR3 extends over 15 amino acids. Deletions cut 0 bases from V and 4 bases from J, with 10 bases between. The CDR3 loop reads CASSIDRGPYNEQFF. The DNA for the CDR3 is TGTGCCAGTAGTATAGACAGGGGACCGTACAATGAGCAGTTCTTC.

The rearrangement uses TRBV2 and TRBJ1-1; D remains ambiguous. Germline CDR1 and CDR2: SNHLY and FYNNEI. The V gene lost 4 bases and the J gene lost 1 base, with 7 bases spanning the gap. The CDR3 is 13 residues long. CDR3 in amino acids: CASSVTENTEAFF. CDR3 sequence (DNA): TGTGCCAGCAGTGTAACAGAGAACACTGAAGCTTTCTTT.

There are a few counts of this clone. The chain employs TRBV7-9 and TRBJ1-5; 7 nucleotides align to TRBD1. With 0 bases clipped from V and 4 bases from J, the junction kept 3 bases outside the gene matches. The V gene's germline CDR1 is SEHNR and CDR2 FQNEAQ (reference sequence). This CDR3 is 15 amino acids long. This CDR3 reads CASSLAGQQNQPQHF. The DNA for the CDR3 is TGTGCCAGCAGCTTAGCGGGACAGCAAAATCAGCCCCAGCATTTT.

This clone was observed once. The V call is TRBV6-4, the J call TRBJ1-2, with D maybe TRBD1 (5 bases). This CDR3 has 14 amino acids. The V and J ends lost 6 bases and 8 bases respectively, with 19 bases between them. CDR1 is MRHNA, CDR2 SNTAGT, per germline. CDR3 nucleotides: TGTGCCAGCAGGGCTGACAGCCGCCCCGGGGGCTACACCTTC. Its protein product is CASRADSRPGGYTF.